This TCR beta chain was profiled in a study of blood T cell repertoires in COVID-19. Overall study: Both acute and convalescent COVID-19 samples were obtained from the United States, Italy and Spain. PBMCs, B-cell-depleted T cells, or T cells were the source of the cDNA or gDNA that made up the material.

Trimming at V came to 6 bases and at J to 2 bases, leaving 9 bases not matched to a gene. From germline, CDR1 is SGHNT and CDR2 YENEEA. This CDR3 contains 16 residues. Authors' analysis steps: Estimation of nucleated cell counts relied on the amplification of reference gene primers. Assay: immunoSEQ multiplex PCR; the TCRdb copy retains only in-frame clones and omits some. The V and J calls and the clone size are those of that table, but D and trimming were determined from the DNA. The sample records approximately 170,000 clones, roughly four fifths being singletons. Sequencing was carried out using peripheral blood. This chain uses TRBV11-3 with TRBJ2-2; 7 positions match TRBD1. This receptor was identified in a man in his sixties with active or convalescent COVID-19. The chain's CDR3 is CASSLLAGGNTGELFF. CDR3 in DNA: TGTGCCAGCAGTCTACTGGCAGGGGGAAACACCGGGGAGCTGTTTTTT.